Presented here are 28 T cell receptor beta chains from one specimen sequenced in a study of CD8 T cells in Susac syndrome (dated by TCRdb to the late 2010s). Receptor libraries were prepared by the immunoSEQ multiplex PCR assay. RNA was extracted with the RNeasy kit and roughly 0.5 to 1 ug was reverse transcribed using random hexamers. TCRdb reprocessing: public reads trimmed at Q25 with fastp, clones called with MiXCR, in-frame beta chains kept. Records with the same CDR3 protein are collapsed into one entry carrying the most frequent genes and DNA. This sample gives roughly 200,000 distinct CDR3 sequences in total; roughly 90% of them show up just once. The ten largest clones represent about 0.09% of the sample. The sample was CD4+ T cells from PBMCs. The receptors here all came from a human donor with Susac syndrome.

V gene TRBV18 combines with J gene TRBJ1-2; 7 bases are shared with TRBD1. This CDR3 region has 13 residues. Germline trimming cut 6 bases from V and 6 bases from J; bases unmatched to any gene: 7. Germline V CDR1 and CDR2: KGHSH, LQKENI. The CDR3 sequence: CASSPTGEDGYTF. The CDR3 nucleotides are TGTGCCAGCTCTCCAACAGGGGAGGATGGCTACACCTTC.

This sequence joins TRBV7-3 and TRBJ2-7; 14 bases match TRBD2. Germline CDR1 is SGHTA and CDR2 is FQGTGA. Trimming at V came to 5 bases and at J to 4 bases, leaving 10 bases not matched to a gene. The CDR3 runs 17 residues. The CDR3 protein is CASSPSPGLAGVYEQYF. The CDR3 region has the DNA TGTGCCAGCAGCCCGAGCCCGGGACTAGCGGGAGTATACGAGCAGTACTTC.

The rearrangement links TRBV10-3 to TRBJ2-3; 9 positions agree with TRBD1. The CDR3 has 14 amino acids. With 4 bases clipped from V and 3 bases from J, the junction kept 2 bases outside the gene matches. Germline values: CDR1 ENHRY, CDR2 SYGVKD. CDR3 amino acids: CAISGQGGTDTQYF. The CDR3 DNA reads as TGTGCCATCAGTGGACAGGGGGGGACAGATACGCAGTATTTT.

V usage is TRBV7-9 and J usage is TRBJ1-2; D is possibly TRBD1 (6 bases). This CDR3 is built from 12 residues. Germline V CDR1 and CDR2: SEHNR, FQNEAQ (reference sequence). Trimming removed 1 base at V and 7 bases at J, with 7 bases between. CDR3 bases: TGTGCCAGCAGCTTAGAACAGGGTGGCTACACCTTC. Translation gives CASSLEQGGYTF.

About this clonotype itself: Relative to the germline gene, one junction end is altered; a read error may explain this. V gene TRBV7-9 combines with J gene TRBJ1-1; D is possibly TRBD1 (5 bases). CDR1 SEHNR and CDR2 FQNEAQ come from the germline V gene (reference sequence). This CDR3 is 15 amino acids long. The CDR3 coding sequence is TGTGCCAGCTCAAATGTGGGGCAGGAGAACGCTGAAGCTTTCTTT. This translates into CASSNVGQENAEAFF.

This chain links TRBV9 with TRBJ1-4, with a tentative D call TRBD1 (6 bases). Germline V CDR1 and CDR2: SGDLS, YYNGEE. The CDR3 sequence is 13 residues long. V lost 2 bases, J lost 5 bases, and 7 bases lay in between. The CDR3 sequence: CASSVQGNEKLFF. The CDR3 DNA reads TGTGCCAGCAGCGTTCAGGGGAATGAAAAACTGTTTTTT.

The V gene is TRBV28, the J gene TRBJ1-4; D uncertain. V lost 6 bases and J lost 0, with 11 bases in between. The CDR3 extends over 15 amino acids. Germline V gene data show CDR1 as MDHEN and CDR2 as SYDVKM. The CDR3 protein is CASSSDSATNEKLFF. CDR3 bases: TGTGCCAGCAGCTCTGATTCCGCAACTAATGAAAAACTGTTTTTT.

V gene TRBV10-2 combines with J gene TRBJ1-4; D gene uncertain. The V gene lost 10 bases and the J gene lost 3 bases, with 15 bases spanning the gap. This CDR3 has 14 residues. Looked up from germline, CDR1 is WSHSY and CDR2 is SAAADI. DNA for the CDR3: TGCGCCACCCCACGGGAGGACTCTAATGAAAAACTGTTTTTT. It specifies CATPREDSNEKLFF.

CDR3 in amino acids: CASIIGTVGGYTF. The CDR3 DNA is TGTGCCAGCATCATTGGGACCGTCGGTGGCTACACCTTC. The chain carries TRBV7-9 and TRBJ1-2; a possible D gene is TRBD1 (5 bases). Looked up from germline, CDR1 is SEHNR and CDR2 is FQNEAQ (reference sequence). The CDR3 is 13 residues long. The germline V and J ends were trimmed by 7 bases and 7 bases, with 16 bases remaining between them.

The rearrangement links TRBV20-1 to TRBJ2-7; 10 bases map to TRBD1. The V and J ends lost 5 bases and 6 bases, in that order; junction bases with no gene match: 10. Germline CDR1 and CDR2: DFQATT and SNEGSKA (reference sequence). The CDR3 is 14 amino acids. CDR3 in DNA: TGCAGTGCTCCGATCAGGGACAGGGGAGGCGAGCAGTACTTC. It codes for CSAPIRDRGGEQYF.

The chain is built from TRBV19 and TRBJ2-5; 11 positions match TRBD2. Germline CDR1 LNHDA, CDR2 SQIVND (reference sequence). There are 13 residues in the CDR3. V dropped 7 bases and J dropped 4; count of bases not matched to a gene: 2. CDR3 nucleotides: TGTGCCAGTAATCTAGCGGGAGGAGAGACCCAGTACTTC. This sequence encodes CASNLAGGETQYF.

The chain couples TRBV18 to TRBJ1-2; a weak D match, TRBD1 (5 bases). CDR1 KGHSH and CDR2 LQKENI come from the germline V gene. With 1 base removed from V and 6 bases from J, the gap between germline ends came to 12 bases. CDR3 length: 14 amino acids. CDR3 sequence (DNA): TGTGCCAGCTCACCACGTTCAAGGGGCGATGGCTACACCTTC. As protein: CASSPRSRGDGYTF.

The V and J genes are TRBV6-6 and TRBJ2-1; the match to TRBD2 covers 12 bases. Trimming cost V 6 bases and J 5 bases; bases outside gene matches: 2. Per germline, CDR1 MNHNY and CDR2 SVGAGI (reference sequence). The CDR3 has 14 amino acids. The CDR3 DNA follows: TGTGCCAGCAGGCGGACTAGCGGGGACAATGAGCAGTTCTTC. This encodes CASRRTSGDNEQFF.

This clonotype was counted once. This chain links TRBV20-1 with TRBJ2-1, with 8 bases lining up with TRBD2. Germline V lookup: CDR1 DFQATT, CDR2 SNEGSKA (reference sequence). The ends lost 4 bases at V and 1 base at J; junction bases unmatched: 15. The CDR3 length is 18 residues. The CDR3 DNA follows: TGCAGTGCTACTGGGGTGATAGCGGGATGGTTGTCCTACAATGAGCAGTTCTTC. Residues: CSATGVIAGWLSYNEQFF.

DNA of the CDR3: TGTGCCAGCAGCTTAGATGGGGAAAAACTGTTTTTT. Its protein product is CASSLDGEKLFF. This sequence joins TRBV7-2 and TRBJ1-4; no clear D. CDR3 length equals 12 residues. Germline V gives CDR1 SGHTA, CDR2 FQGNSA. V lost 1 base and J lost 8, with 5 bases in between.

V and J are TRBV7-2 and TRBJ1-5; D not certain. Trimming took 2 bases from V and 6 from J, leaving 14 bases between them. The CDR3 sequence is 15 residues long. Looked up from germline, CDR1 is SGHTA and CDR2 is FQGNSA. CDR3 protein: CASSLSEGFGQPQHF. The CDR3 DNA reads as TGTGCCAGCAGCTTATCGGAGGGATTCGGTCAGCCCCAGCATTTT.

The chain couples TRBV29-1 to TRBJ2-1; 7 bases match TRBD2. V shed 4 bases and J 3 bases; nucleotides not matched to a gene: 9. Germline values: CDR1 SQVTM, CDR2 ANQGSEA. This CDR3 is 15 amino acids long. CDR3 sequence: CSVGKRGGSYNEQFF. The CDR3 nucleotides read TGCAGCGTTGGTAAGCGGGGTGGTAGCTACAATGAGCAGTTCTTC.

V usage is TRBV18 and J usage is TRBJ2-3; 8 bases are a match to TRBD1. Trimming cost V 4 bases and J 3 bases; bases outside gene matches: 3. Per germline, CDR1 KGHSH and CDR2 LQKENI. This CDR3 contains 14 residues. The CDR3 DNA follows: TGTGCCAGCTCACGGCAGGGGGCTACAGATACGCAGTATTTT. As protein: CASSRQGATDTQYF.

This chain uses TRBV5-1 with TRBJ1-4; a weak D match, TRBD1 (6 bases). CDR1 and CDR2 from the germline V gene are SGHRS and YFSETQ. V was shortened by 5 bases and J by 0 bases, with 14 bases between the two germline ends. This CDR3 contains 16 residues. CDR3 nucleotide sequence: TGCGCCAGCAGTACCGGACAGTCCTCAACTAATGAAAAACTGTTTTTT. The encoded protein is CASSTGQSSTNEKLFF. The entire variable domain, with the rest obtained from reference TRBV5-1 and TRBJ1-4, is as follows: KAGVTQTPRYLIKTRGQQVTLSCSPISGHRSVSWYQQTPGQGLQFLFEYFSETQRNKGNFPGRFSGRQFSNSRSEMNVSTLELGDSALYLCASSTGQSSTNEKLFFGSGTQLSVL.

The chain is built from TRBV6-5 and TRBJ2-7, with D maybe TRBD2 (6 bases). CDR1 and CDR2 from the germline V gene are MNHEY and SVGAGI. CDR3 length: 13 amino acids. Trimming removed 8 bases from V and 4 bases from J, with 15 bases in between. The CDR3 DNA reads as TGTGCCAGCGGCGGGGCCATCGAATACGAGCAGTACTTC. Amino acid sequence: CASGGAIEYEQYF.

V is TRBV5-4 and J is TRBJ1-2; weak D call: TRBD1 (5 bases). Germline V gene sequence: CDR1 SGHNT, CDR2 YYREEE (reference sequence). The CDR3 has 12 amino acids. The germline V and J ends were trimmed by 0 bases and 8 bases, with 8 bases remaining between them. The CDR3 bases are TGTGCCAGCAGCTTGGCAGGGAGGGGCTACACCTTC. Amino acid sequence: CASSLAGRGYTF.

V usage is TRBV11-2 and J usage is TRBJ1-1; a weak D match, TRBD1 (5 bases). Trimming removed 5 bases from V and 1 base from J, with 20 bases in between. Germline V gives CDR1 SGHAT, CDR2 FQNNGV. The CDR3 covers 17 residues. The CDR3 bases are TGTGCCAGCAGCCCACCCCTAAGGAGGGGCGAGAACACTGAAGCTTTCTTT. Translating it yields CASSPPLRRGENTEAFF.

This chain's CDR3 is CASSQDRGGGRTRSPLHF. The CDR3 DNA follows: TGCGCCAGCAGCCAAGACCGCGGGGGGGGCAGGACCCGATCACCCCTCCACTTT. V usage is TRBV4-1 and J usage is TRBJ1-6; D perhaps matches TRBD1 (6 bases). Germline V gene lookup returns CDR1 MGHRA and CDR2 YSYEKL. V gave up 0 bases and J gave up 10 bases, with 22 bases separating them. This CDR3 contains 18 residues.

The chain joins TRBV12-3 or TRBV12-4 to TRBJ1-5; D is unclear. The V and J ends lost 9 bases and 5 bases respectively, with 20 bases between them. The CDR3 has 15 amino acids. CDR3 nucleotides: TGTGCCAGAAAACCCCCGCCCGAGGGCCATCAGCCCCAGCATTTT. It codes for CARKPPPEGHQPQHF.

The V call is TRBV6-5, the J call TRBJ2-7, with D unclear. V was pared by 9 bases and J by 1 base, with 13 bases between. Per the germline V gene, CDR1 is MNHEY and CDR2 is SVGAGI. This CDR3 contains 13 residues. CDR3 amino acids: CASSRVFSYEQYF. The CDR3, as DNA: TGTGCCAGTTCCAGAGTATTTTCCTACGAGCAGTACTTC.

The J gene is TRBJ2-1, the V gene TRBV7-9, with 7 bases matching TRBD2. With 6 bases clipped from V and 1 base from J, the junction kept 9 bases outside the gene matches. Per germline, CDR1 SEHNR and CDR2 FQNEAQ (reference sequence). This CDR3 is built from 16 residues. CDR3 loop: CASSTQAGKSYNEQFF. In DNA form, the CDR3 reads TGTGCCAGCAGTACGCAAGCGGGGAAATCCTACAATGAGCAGTTCTTC.

J is TRBJ1-1 and V is TRBV5-1, with no clear D. V lost 5 bases to trimming and J lost 12 bases, with 20 bases between them. Germline CDR1 and CDR2: SGHRS and YFSETQ. The CDR3 runs 13 residues. The CDR3 DNA reads TGCGCCAGCAGTTCACCCCCCTCTGATGGAACTTTCTTT. Translating it yields CASSSPPSDGTFF.

V gene TRBV28 combines with J gene TRBJ1-2; a weak D match, TRBD1 (5 bases). This CDR3 region has 14 residues. Germline CDR1 and CDR2: MDHEN and SYDVKM. V lost 2 bases and J lost 3, with 10 bases in between. The CDR3 nucleotides read TGTGCCAGCAGTTTAGGGCAGGGTCACTATGGCTACACCTTC. Amino acid sequence: CASSLGQGHYGYTF.